The present T cell receptor (beta chain) was sequenced within a study of T cell responses to AZD1222 COVID-19 vaccine. Study-wide findings and caveats: Donors skewed white British and female; clonal diversity was possibly underestimated. Among spike-specific TCRs, nearly half reportedly target unmutated variant regions.

This clone was counted once. The antigen is unknown. Clones were read by immunoSEQ multiplex PCR, and TCRdb kept only the in-frame ones, dropping some. The sample lists about 92,000 clones, roughly 91% occurring once. The source was peripheral blood, collected on day 0 of AZD1222 vaccination. The sequence was obtained from an adult in good health.

The CDR3, as DNA: TGCAGCGTTGGAGGGACCCCAGAGGGTGGGCCCCAGCATTTT. Encoded protein: CSVGGTPEGGPQHF. The V gene is TRBV29-1, the J gene TRBJ1-5; D might be TRBD1 (5 bases). V lost 4 bases, J lost 9 bases, and 19 bases lay in between. The V gene's germline CDR1 is SQVTM and CDR2 ANQGSEA. The CDR3 has 14 residues.